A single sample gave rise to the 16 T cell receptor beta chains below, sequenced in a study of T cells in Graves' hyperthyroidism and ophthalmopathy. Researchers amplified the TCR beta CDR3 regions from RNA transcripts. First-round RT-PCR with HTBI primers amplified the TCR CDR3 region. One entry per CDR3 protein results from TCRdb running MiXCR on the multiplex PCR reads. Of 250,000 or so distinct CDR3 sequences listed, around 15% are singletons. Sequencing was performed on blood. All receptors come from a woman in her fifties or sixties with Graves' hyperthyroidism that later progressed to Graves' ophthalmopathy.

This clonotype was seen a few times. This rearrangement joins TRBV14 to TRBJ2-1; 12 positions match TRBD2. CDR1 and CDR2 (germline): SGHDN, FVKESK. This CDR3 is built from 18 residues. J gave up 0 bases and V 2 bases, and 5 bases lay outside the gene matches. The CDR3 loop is CASSQSLAGGFSYNEQFF. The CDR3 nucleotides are TGTGCCAGCAGCCAATCTCTAGCGGGAGGGTTCTCCTACAATGAGCAGTTCTTC.

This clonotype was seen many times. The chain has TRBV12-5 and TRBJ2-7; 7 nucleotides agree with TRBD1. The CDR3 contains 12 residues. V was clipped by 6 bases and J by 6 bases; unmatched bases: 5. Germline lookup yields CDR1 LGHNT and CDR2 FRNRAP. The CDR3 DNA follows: TGTGCTAGTGGGCGCACAGGGGCCGAGCAGTACTTC. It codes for CASGRTGAEQYF.

Here the CDR3 reads CSASPLGAGGPRGNEQFF. CDR3 DNA sequence: TGCAGTGCTAGCCCTCTAGGAGCGGGAGGGCCTCGGGGCAATGAGCAGTTCTTC. The rearrangement uses TRBV20-1 and TRBJ2-1; TRBD2 agrees at 10 bases. The CDR3 is made up of 18 amino acids. Trimming cost V 3 bases and J 6 bases; bases outside gene matches: 17. Germline V gene data show CDR1 as DFQATT and CDR2 as SNEGSKA (reference sequence).

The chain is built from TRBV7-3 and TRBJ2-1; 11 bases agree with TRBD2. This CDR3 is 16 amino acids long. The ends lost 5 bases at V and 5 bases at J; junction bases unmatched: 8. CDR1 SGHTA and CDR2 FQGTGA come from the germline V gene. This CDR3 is CASSRSGTSGDNEQFF. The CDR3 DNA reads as TGTGCCAGCAGCAGATCCGGGACTAGCGGTGACAATGAGCAGTTCTTC.

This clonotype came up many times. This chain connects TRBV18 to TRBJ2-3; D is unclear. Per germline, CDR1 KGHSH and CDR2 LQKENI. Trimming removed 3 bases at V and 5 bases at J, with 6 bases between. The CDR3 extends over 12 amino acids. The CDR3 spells CASSPYEDTQYF. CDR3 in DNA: TGTGCCAGCTCACCTTACGAAGATACGCAGTATTTT.

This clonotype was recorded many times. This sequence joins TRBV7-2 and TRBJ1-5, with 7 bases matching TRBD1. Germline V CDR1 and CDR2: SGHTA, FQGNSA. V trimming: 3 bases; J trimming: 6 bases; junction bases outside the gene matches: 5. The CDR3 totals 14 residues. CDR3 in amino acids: CASSFDRDIQPQHF. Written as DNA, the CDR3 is TGTGCCAGCAGCTTCGACAGGGATATTCAGCCCCAGCATTTT.

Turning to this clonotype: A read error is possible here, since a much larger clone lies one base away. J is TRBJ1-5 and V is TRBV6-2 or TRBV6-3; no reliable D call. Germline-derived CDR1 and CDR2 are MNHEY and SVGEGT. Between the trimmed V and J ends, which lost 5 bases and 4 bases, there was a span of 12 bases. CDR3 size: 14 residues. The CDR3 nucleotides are TGTGCCAGCAGTCCGGTGGAAGAAAATCAGCCCCAGCATTTT. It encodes CASSPVEENQPQHF.

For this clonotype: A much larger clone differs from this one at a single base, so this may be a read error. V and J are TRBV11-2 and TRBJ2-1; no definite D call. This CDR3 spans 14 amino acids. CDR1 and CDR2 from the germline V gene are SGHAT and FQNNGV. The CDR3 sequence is CTSSLYSSYNEQFF. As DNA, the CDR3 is TGTACCAGCAGCTTATATAGCTCCTACAATGAGCAGTTCTTC.

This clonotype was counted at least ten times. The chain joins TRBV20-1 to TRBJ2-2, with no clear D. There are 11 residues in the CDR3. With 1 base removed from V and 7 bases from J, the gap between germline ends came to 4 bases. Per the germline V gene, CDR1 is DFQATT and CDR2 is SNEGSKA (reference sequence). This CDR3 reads CSARVNGELFF. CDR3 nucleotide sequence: TGCAGTGCTAGAGTCAACGGGGAGCTGTTTTTT.

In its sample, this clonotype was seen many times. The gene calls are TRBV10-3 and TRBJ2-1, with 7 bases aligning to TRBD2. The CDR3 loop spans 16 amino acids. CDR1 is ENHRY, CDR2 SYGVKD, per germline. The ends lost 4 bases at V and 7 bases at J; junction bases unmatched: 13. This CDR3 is CAISVLRRERDNEQFF. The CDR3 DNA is TGTGCCATCAGTGTATTAAGGCGGGAGAGGGATAATGAGCAGTTCTTC.

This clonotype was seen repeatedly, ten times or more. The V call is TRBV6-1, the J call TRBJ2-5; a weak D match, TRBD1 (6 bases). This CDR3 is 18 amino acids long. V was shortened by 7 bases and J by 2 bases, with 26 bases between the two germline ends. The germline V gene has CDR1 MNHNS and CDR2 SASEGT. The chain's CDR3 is CASTQFRDTLPSQETQYF. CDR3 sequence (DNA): TGTGCCAGCACTCAGTTTCGGGACACACTTCCGTCTCAAGAGACCCAGTACTTC.

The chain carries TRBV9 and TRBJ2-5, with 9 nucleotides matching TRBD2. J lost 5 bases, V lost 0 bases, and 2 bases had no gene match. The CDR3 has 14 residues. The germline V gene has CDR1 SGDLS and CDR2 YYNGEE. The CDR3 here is CASSVGGRAETQYF. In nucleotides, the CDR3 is TGTGCCAGCAGCGTAGGCGGGAGGGCGGAGACCCAGTACTTC.

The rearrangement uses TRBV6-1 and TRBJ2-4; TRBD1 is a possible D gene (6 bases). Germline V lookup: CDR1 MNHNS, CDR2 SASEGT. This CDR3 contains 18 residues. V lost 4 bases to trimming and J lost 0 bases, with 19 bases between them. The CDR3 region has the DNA TGTGCCAGCAGTGGTCCTCCTCAGGGGCTTCTAGCCAAAAACATTCAGTACTTC. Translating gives CASSGPPQGLLAKNIQYF.

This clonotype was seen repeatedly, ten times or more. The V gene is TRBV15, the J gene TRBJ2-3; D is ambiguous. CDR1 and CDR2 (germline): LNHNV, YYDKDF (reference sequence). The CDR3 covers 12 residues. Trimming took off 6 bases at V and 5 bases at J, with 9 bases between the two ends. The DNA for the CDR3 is TGTGCCACCAGTTACCTAGGAGATACGCAGTATTTT. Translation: CATSYLGDTQYF. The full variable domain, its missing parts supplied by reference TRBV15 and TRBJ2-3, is DAMVIQNPRYQVTQFGKPVTLSCSQTLNHNVMYWYQQKSSQAPKLLFHYYDKDFNNEADTPDNFQSRRPNTSFCFLDIRSPGLGDTAMYLCATSYLGDTQYFGPGTRLTVL.

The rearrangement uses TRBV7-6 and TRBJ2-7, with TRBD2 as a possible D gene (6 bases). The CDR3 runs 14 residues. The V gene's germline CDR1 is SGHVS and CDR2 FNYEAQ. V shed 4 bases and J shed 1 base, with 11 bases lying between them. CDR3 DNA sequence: TGTGCCAGCAGCTCCATCGGGGGTTCCTACGAGCAGTACTTC. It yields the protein CASSSIGGSYEQYF.

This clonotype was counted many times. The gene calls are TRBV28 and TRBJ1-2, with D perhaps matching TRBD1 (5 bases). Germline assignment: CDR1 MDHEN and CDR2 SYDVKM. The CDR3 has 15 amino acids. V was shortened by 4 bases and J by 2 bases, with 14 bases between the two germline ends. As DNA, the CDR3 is TGTGCCAGCAGTTCCTCGGCGGGGCCAAACTATGGCTACACCTTC. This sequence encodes CASSSSAGPNYGYTF.